These 3 T cell receptor beta chains originate from one sample sequenced in a study of T-cell reconstitution after alpha-beta-depleted transplantation in children. The TCRbeta library was prepared with unique molecular identifiers. TCRdb processed the PCR reads anew with MiXCR; each CDR3 protein has one entry. The repertoire includes 170,000 or so distinct CDR3 sequences, about 6.4% of them detected once, and roughly 3% sits in the top ten. Specimen: PBMCs from the stem cell graft donor, collected from the stem cell graft. The source of these receptors is a human donor who donated a stem cell graft to a child with Wiskott-Aldrich syndrome.

This CDR3 is CASSFRGRENTEAFF. The CDR3, as DNA: TGTGCCAGCAGTTTTAGGGGACGCGAGAACACTGAAGCTTTCTTT. The chain couples TRBV2 to TRBJ1-1, with D possibly TRBD1 on 5 matching bases. This CDR3 is built from 15 residues. Trimming took off 5 bases at V and 1 base at J, with 14 bases between the two ends. Germline V gives CDR1 SNHLY, CDR2 FYNNEI.

Many counts were recorded for this clonotype. The chain joins TRBV12-3 or TRBV12-4 to TRBJ2-7; 8 bases agree with TRBD1. There are 14 residues in the CDR3. The V gene end was trimmed by 6 bases and the J gene end by 2 bases; junction bases not matched to a gene: 6. This CDR3 is CASSRQGPAYEQYF. DNA of the CDR3: TGTGCCAGCAGCCGACAGGGGCCCGCCTACGAGCAGTACTTC.

The chain recombines TRBV20-1 with TRBJ1-3, with D tentatively TRBD1 (6 bases). Germline loops: CDR1 DFQATT, CDR2 SNEGSKA (reference sequence). The CDR3 loop spans 13 amino acids. CDR3 DNA: TGCAGCGCCAACAGGGACTCTGGAAACACCATATATTTT. It codes for CSANRDSGNTIYF.